Presented here are 30 T cell receptor beta chains from one specimen sequenced in a study of cytomegalovirus exposure and HLA in healthy donors. Amplification used 60 Vbeta primers and 13 Jbeta primers. Sequenced by immunoSEQ multiplex PCR; TCRdb stores in-frame clones only, minus some. The sample lists around 150,000 clones, more than 70% occurring once. The sample was PBMCs. These receptors were collected from a woman aged 40 to 50 in good health and CMV-seropositive.

CDR3 nucleotides: TGCAGTGCTAGAGACCAGCGGGAGCAGTACTTC. This encodes CSARDQREQYF. The chain couples TRBV20-1 to TRBJ2-7; possible D gene TRBD2, 5 bases. The CDR3 loop spans 11 amino acids. V was shortened by 0 bases and J by 7 bases, with 7 bases between the two germline ends. Germline CDR1 is DFQATT and CDR2 is SNEGSKA (reference sequence).

This clone was detected only once. The chain joins TRBV5-1 to TRBJ1-2; D is ambiguous. CDR3 length equals 15 residues. V gave up 1 base and J gave up 0 bases, with 10 bases separating them. Per germline, CDR1 SGHRS and CDR2 YFSETQ. CDR3 loop: CASSLTGIPNYGYTF. CDR3 DNA: TGCGCCAGCAGCTTGACGGGGATCCCTAACTATGGCTACACCTTC.

This clone showed up just a few times. The chain links TRBV4-2 to TRBJ2-1, with 8 nucleotides matching TRBD2. Trimming at V came to 1 base and at J to 6 bases, leaving 8 bases not matched to a gene. In germline, CDR1 is LGHNA, CDR2 YNFKEQ. This CDR3 has 16 residues. Here the CDR3 DNA reads TGTGCCAGCAGCCAAGTCCCGGGGGGGATTCTCAATGAGCAGTTCTTC. It encodes CASSQVPGGILNEQFF.

The chain couples TRBV28 to TRBJ1-1; D is undetermined. V lost 11 bases to trimming and J lost 3 bases, with 16 bases between them. From germline, CDR1 is MDHEN and CDR2 SYDVKM. CDR3 size: 13 residues. The CDR3 DNA sequence: TGTGCCGGAGGGAGAATGAGGGACACTGAAGCTTTCTTT. Translation: CAGGRMRDTEAFF.

J is TRBJ2-2 and V is TRBV29-1; TRBD1 is a possible D gene (5 bases). Per the germline V gene, CDR1 is SQVTM and CDR2 is ANQGSEA. Trimming stripped 7 bases from V and 4 bases from J, with 16 bases between. The CDR3 has 14 amino acids. CDR3 in DNA: TGCAGCGGAATTGGGGCATTGTCCACCGGGGAGCTGTTTTTT. Protein: CSGIGALSTGELFF.

The chain is built from TRBV11-2 and TRBJ2-5; 7 bases line up with TRBD2. CDR1 and CDR2 from the germline V gene are SGHAT and FQNNGV. The V and J ends lost 2 bases and 2 bases, in that order; junction bases with no gene match: 8. The CDR3 runs to 16 residues. Here the CDR3 DNA reads TGTGCCAGCAGCTTATGGTCGGCTAGCGGTCAAGAGACCCAGTACTTC. Protein sequence: CASSLWSASGQETQYF.

This clone has a single count. The gene calls are TRBV4-2 and TRBJ1-1, with D uncertain. Trimming shortened V by 2 bases and J by 6 bases, and 13 bases separated the two germline ends. The CDR3 sequence is 14 residues long. Germline assignment: CDR1 LGHNA and CDR2 YNFKEQ. The CDR3 DNA reads as TGTGCCAGCAGCCAACCCAATGAGGTGTCTGAAGCTTTCTTT. It encodes CASSQPNEVSEAFF.

The V call is TRBV29-1, the J call TRBJ1-1; D possibly corresponds to TRBD1 (5 bases). This CDR3 contains 11 residues. The V and J ends lost 7 bases and 1 base respectively, with 7 bases between them. Germline CDR1 and CDR2: SQVTM and ANQGSEA. CDR3 sequence reads: CSAQGNTEAFF. DNA for the CDR3: TGCAGCGCGCAGGGGAACACTGAAGCTTTCTTT.

The chain is built from TRBV29-1 and TRBJ1-1; a weak D match, TRBD1 (5 bases). CDR3 size: 13 residues. CDR1 and CDR2 from the germline V gene are SQVTM and ANQGSEA. V was trimmed by 5 bases and J by 3 bases, leaving 13 bases between them. CDR3 nucleotides: TGCAGCGTTCGGACGGCGGGGGACACTGAAGCTTTCTTT. Translated: CSVRTAGDTEAFF.

CDR3 region: CASSPESSYNSPLHF. Here the CDR3 DNA reads TGTGCCAGCAGCCCGGAGAGCTCCTATAATTCACCCCTCCACTTT. The chain uses TRBV7-9 and TRBJ1-6; D gene ambiguous. The CDR3 sequence is 15 residues long. Trimming cost V 5 bases and J 0 bases, with 8 bases left between them. Germline lookup yields CDR1 SEHNR and CDR2 FQNEAQ (reference sequence).

Only a few counts were recorded for this clone. The chain uses TRBV5-4 and TRBJ2-3; 16 nucleotides match TRBD2. CDR1 SGHNT and CDR2 YYREEE come from the germline V gene (reference sequence). With V trimmed by 4 bases and J by 6 bases, 17 bases remained unmatched. The length of the CDR3 is 20 residues. The CDR3, as DNA: TGTGCCAGCAGCCCAAAAAGGGTCGGGACTAGCGGGAGGGCCGGGGATACGCAGTATTTT. Translating gives CASSPKRVGTSGRAGDTQYF.

The rearrangement joins TRBV9 to TRBJ2-3; a weak D match, TRBD2 (5 bases). This CDR3 spans 18 amino acids. Germline V gene sequence: CDR1 SGDLS, CDR2 YYNGEE. The V and J ends lost 0 bases and 0 bases respectively, with 17 bases between them. The chain's CDR3 is CASSVGARLLSSTDTQYF. The CDR3 DNA reads as TGTGCCAGCAGCGTAGGGGCAAGACTACTATCTAGCACAGATACGCAGTATTTT.

In DNA form, the CDR3 reads TGCGCCAGCCGTCGAATCGGTTTGTGGGGCACGCTATTGTACAATGAGCAGTTCTTC. It is translated as CASRRIGLWGTLLYNEQFF. The genes are TRBV10-1 and TRBJ2-1; weak D call: TRBD1 (5 bases). V was cut by 8 bases and J by 4 bases, with 30 bases left in between. The CDR3 is made up of 19 amino acids. The germline V gene has CDR1 WNHNN and CDR2 SYGVQD (reference sequence).

V and J are TRBV6-1 and TRBJ2-7; tentative D call: TRBD1 (6 bases). CDR3 length: 14 residues. The germline V gene has CDR1 MNHNS and CDR2 SASEGT. The ends were cut back, 4 bases at V and 4 bases at J, with 14 bases in the middle. The CDR3 DNA is TGTGCCAGCAGTGGGAGCAGGGGTAGGTACGAGCAGTACTTC. This gives the protein CASSGSRGRYEQYF.

The rearrangement links TRBV19 to TRBJ2-1; D gene ambiguous. The CDR3 runs 14 residues. From germline, CDR1 is LNHDA and CDR2 SQIVND (reference sequence). Trimming cost V 3 bases and J 5 bases, with 11 bases left between them. The CDR3 DNA follows: TGTGCCAGTAGTATCCCAGGCTCTAACAATGAGCAGTTCTTC. As protein: CASSIPGSNNEQFF.

The chain combines TRBV7-9 with TRBJ1-5; 7 nucleotides agree with TRBD1. This CDR3 contains 16 residues. V lost 6 bases to trimming and J lost 4 bases; unmatched junction nucleotides: 12. Germline loops: CDR1 SEHNR, CDR2 FQNEAQ (reference sequence). CDR3 bases: TGTGCCAGCAGTCGAACTACCGGGACAGAGAATCAGCCCCAGCATTTT. This translates into CASSRTTGTENQPQHF.

J is TRBJ2-1 and V is TRBV18; 8 bases are shared with TRBD1. Germline assignment: CDR1 KGHSH and CDR2 LQKENI. V lost 3 bases and J lost 1; bases outside the gene matches: 2. This CDR3 comprises 15 residues. CDR3 protein: CASSPDRVSYNEQFF. CDR3 DNA sequence: TGTGCCAGCTCACCGGACAGGGTTTCCTACAATGAGCAGTTCTTC.

V gene TRBV13 combines with J gene TRBJ1-2; TRBD1 matches at 8 bases. Germline V gives CDR1 PRHDT, CDR2 FYEKMQ (reference sequence). Trimming cost V 1 base and J 5 bases; bases outside gene matches: 24. The CDR3 loop spans 21 amino acids. CDR3: CASSLVSAVGTGKVRHYGYTF. CDR3 bases: TGTGCCAGCAGCTTAGTTTCCGCGGTCGGGACAGGTAAAGTGCGACATTATGGCTACACCTTC.

V and J are TRBV15 and TRBJ2-7, with D possibly matching TRBD2 (6 bases). Trimming removed 1 base from V and 5 bases from J, with 15 bases in between. The CDR3 contains 15 residues. Germline V gene data show CDR1 as LNHNV and CDR2 as YYDKDF (reference sequence). The CDR3 coding sequence is TGTGCCACCAGCAGAGGAGGGGTTAGCGGCCACGAGCAGTACTTC. Protein sequence: CATSRGGVSGHEQYF.

CDR3 DNA sequence: TGTGCCAGCTCACCACAAGGAGGGTTCGAGCAGTACTTC. Translation gives CASSPQGGFEQYF. The chain combines TRBV18 with TRBJ2-7; perhaps TRBD2 as D (6 bases). This CDR3 region has 13 residues. Trimming took off 1 base at V and 6 bases at J, with 10 bases between the two ends. Per germline, CDR1 KGHSH and CDR2 LQKENI.

This chain connects TRBV9 to TRBJ2-3; D unclear. This CDR3 has 17 amino acids. V lost 4 bases to trimming and J lost 0 bases, with 18 bases between them. Germline V lookup: CDR1 SGDLS, CDR2 YYNGEE. The CDR3 loop reads CASSLAFMAASTDTQYF. The CDR3 DNA reads TGTGCCAGCAGCCTGGCTTTCATGGCGGCTAGCACAGATACGCAGTATTTT.

This clone showed up just once. The chain has TRBV15 and TRBJ1-2; maybe TRBD1 (6 bases). CDR1 and CDR2 from the germline V gene are LNHNV and YYDKDF (reference sequence). V gave up 1 base and J gave up 2 bases, with 14 bases separating them. The CDR3 length is 16 residues. The CDR3: CATSRVGAQGNYGYTF. DNA of the CDR3: TGTGCCACCAGCAGAGTGGGTGCGCAGGGGAACTATGGCTACACCTTC.

The rearrangement uses TRBV2 and TRBJ2-1; TRBD2 matches 10 bases. The CDR3 covers 15 residues. The V gene's germline CDR1 is SNHLY and CDR2 FYNNEI. After removal of 3 bases from V and 6 bases from J, the junction contained 5 bases not matched to a gene. The CDR3 DNA sequence: TGTGCCAGCAGTGACAGCGGGAGGGGCAGCAATGAGCAGTTCTTC. It codes for CASSDSGRGSNEQFF.

The chain employs TRBV19 and TRBJ2-7; tentative D call: TRBD2 (6 bases). CDR1 is LNHDA and CDR2 is SQIVND in the germline V gene (reference sequence). There are 14 residues in the CDR3. Trimming cost V 3 bases and J 2 bases, with 11 bases left between them. The CDR3 bases are TGTGCCAGTAGTATGTGGCGGGATCCCTACGAGCAGTACTTC. Translating it yields CASSMWRDPYEQYF.

The rearrangement joins TRBV6-5 to TRBJ1-2; D unclear. V was trimmed by 4 bases and J by 4 bases, leaving 13 bases between them. Germline CDR1 is MNHEY and CDR2 is SVGAGI. The length of the CDR3 is 14 residues. CDR3 in amino acids: CASSSSRAGYGYTF. The CDR3 DNA sequence: TGTGCCAGCAGTTCCTCCCGGGCGGGCTATGGCTACACCTTC.

This chain links TRBV7-8 with TRBJ2-7; 8 bases align to TRBD2. The CDR3 contains 13 residues. CDR1 SGHVS and CDR2 FQNEAQ come from the germline V gene. V dropped 9 bases and J dropped 5; count of bases not matched to a gene: 9. CDR3 protein: CASGLAPGDEQYF. In nucleotides, the CDR3 is TGTGCCAGTGGACTAGCTCCTGGGGACGAGCAGTACTTC.

Turning to this clone: The junction departs from the called germline gene at one end, perhaps through a read error. This chain uses TRBV7-7 with TRBJ2-5; 9 bases are shared with TRBD2. The CDR3 length is 15 residues. The germline gives CDR1 SSHAT, CDR2 FNYEAQ (reference sequence). Written as DNA, the CDR3 is TGTGCTAGCAGCTTCAACCGACTAGCGGAAGAGACCCAGTACTTC. Translated: CASSFNRLAEETQYF.

The chain is built from TRBV28 and TRBJ1-6; D ambiguous. This CDR3 contains 13 residues. CDR1 and CDR2 (germline): MDHEN, SYDVKM. Trimming removed 7 bases from V and 15 bases from J, with 19 bases in between. CDR3 DNA sequence: TGTGCCAGCACCAACCCCATCATCCGTAGCCTCCACTTT. This translates into CASTNPIIRSLHF.

This clone was recorded a few times. The rearrangement uses TRBV28 and TRBJ2-4; 7 nucleotides align to TRBD2. Germline lookup yields CDR1 MDHEN and CDR2 SYDVKM. V lost 2 bases, J lost 1 base, and 8 bases stayed unmatched. This CDR3 is 17 amino acids long. This CDR3 reads CASSLLAESGAKNIQYF. As DNA, the CDR3 is TGTGCCAGCAGTTTACTAGCGGAATCGGGGGCCAAAAACATTCAGTACTTC.

This chain joins TRBV6-5 and TRBJ2-1; 9 positions agree with TRBD2. CDR3 length: 15 residues. Germline-derived CDR1 and CDR2 are MNHEY and SVGAGI. V trimming: 5 bases; J trimming: 4 bases; junction bases outside the gene matches: 6. CDR3 loop: CASSRGLALYNEQFF. CDR3 DNA: TGTGCCAGCAGTCGGGGACTAGCCCTTTACAATGAGCAGTTCTTC.